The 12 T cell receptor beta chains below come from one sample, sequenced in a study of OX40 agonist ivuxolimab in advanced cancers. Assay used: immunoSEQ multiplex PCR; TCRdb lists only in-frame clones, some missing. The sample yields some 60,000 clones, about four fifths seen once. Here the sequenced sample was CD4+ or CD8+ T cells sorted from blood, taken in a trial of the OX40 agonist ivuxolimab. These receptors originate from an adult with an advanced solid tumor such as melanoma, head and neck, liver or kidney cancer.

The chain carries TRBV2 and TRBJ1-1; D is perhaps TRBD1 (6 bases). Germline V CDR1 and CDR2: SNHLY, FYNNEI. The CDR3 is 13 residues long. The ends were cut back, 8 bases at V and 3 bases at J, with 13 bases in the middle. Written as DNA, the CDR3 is TGTGCCAGCCACTGGCGGGGGCACACTGAAGCTTTCTTT. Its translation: CASHWRGHTEAFF.

The CDR3 is CASSLFLTVYYGYTF. CDR3 DNA: TGTGCCAGCAGTTTATTCTTGACAGTCTACTATGGCTACACCTTC. The V and J genes are TRBV28 and TRBJ1-2; TRBD1 might be the D (5 bases). In germline, CDR1 is MDHEN, CDR2 SYDVKM. CDR3 length: 15 amino acids. The germline V and J ends were trimmed by 1 base and 3 bases, with 12 bases remaining between them.

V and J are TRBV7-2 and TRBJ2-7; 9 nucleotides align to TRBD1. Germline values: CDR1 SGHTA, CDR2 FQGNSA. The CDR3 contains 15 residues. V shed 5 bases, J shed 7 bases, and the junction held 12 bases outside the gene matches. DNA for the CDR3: TGTGCCAGCAGCCCAAGGACAGGGGTTCGGAATGAGCAGTACTTC. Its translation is CASSPRTGVRNEQYF.

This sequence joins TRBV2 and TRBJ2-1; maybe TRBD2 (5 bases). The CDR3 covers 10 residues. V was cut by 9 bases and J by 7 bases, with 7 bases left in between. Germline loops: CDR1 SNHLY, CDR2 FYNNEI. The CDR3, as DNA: TGTGCCAGGGGAGAGAATGAGCAGTTCTTC. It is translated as CARGENEQFF.

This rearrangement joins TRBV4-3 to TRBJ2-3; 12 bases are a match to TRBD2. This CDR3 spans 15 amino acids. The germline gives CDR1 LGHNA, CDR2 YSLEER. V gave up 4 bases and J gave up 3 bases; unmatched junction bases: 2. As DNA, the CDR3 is TGCGCCAGCAGCCCTAGCGGGGGGGCAACAGATACGCAGTATTTT. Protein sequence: CASSPSGGATDTQYF.

CDR3 sequence reads: CASSLGGAFNQPQHF. The CDR3 coding sequence is TGTGCCAGCAGCTTAGGGGGAGCCTTCAATCAGCCCCAGCATTTT. The chain links TRBV7-8 to TRBJ1-5; D is unresolved. The CDR3 spans 15 residues. Germline CDR1 SGHVS, CDR2 FQNEAQ. V was trimmed by 1 base and J by 3 bases, leaving 10 bases between them.

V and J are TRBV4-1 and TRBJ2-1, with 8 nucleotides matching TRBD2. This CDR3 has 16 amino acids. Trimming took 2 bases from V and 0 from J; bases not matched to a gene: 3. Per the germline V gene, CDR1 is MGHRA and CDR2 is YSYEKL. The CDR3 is CASSQNLAGSYNEQFF. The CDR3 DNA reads TGCGCCAGCAGCCAAAACCTAGCGGGCTCCTACAATGAGCAGTTCTTC.

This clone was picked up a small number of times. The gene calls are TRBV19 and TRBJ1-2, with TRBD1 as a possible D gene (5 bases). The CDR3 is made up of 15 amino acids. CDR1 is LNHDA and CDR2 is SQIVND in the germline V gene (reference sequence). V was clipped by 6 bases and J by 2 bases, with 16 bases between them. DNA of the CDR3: TGTGCCAGTAGCCCTACGGGACTCGTGAACTATGGCTACACCTTC. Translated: CASSPTGLVNYGYTF.

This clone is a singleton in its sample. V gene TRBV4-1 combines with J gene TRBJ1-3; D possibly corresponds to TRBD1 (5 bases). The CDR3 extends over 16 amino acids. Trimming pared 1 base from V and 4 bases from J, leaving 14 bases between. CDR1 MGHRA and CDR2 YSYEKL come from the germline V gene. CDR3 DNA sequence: TGCGCCAGCAGCCAAGGGGGCGGGGGTTTAGGAAACACCATATATTTT. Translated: CASSQGGGGLGNTIYF.

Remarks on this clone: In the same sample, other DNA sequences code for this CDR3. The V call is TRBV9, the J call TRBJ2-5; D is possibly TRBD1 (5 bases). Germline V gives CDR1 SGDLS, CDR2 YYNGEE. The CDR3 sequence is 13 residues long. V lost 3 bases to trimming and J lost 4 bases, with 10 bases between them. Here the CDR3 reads CASSARQGETQYF. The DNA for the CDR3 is TGTGCCAGCAGCGCCAGGCAGGGAGAGACCCAGTACTTC.

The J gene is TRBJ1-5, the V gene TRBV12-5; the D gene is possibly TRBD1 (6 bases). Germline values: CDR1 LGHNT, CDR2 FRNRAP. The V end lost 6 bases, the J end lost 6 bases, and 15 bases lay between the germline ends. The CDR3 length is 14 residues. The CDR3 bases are TGTGCTAGTGGCGGGTCAGGGGATGGTCAGCCCCAGCATTTT. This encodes CASGGSGDGQPQHF. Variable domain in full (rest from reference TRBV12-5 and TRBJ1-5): DARVTQTPRHKVTEMGQEVTMRCQPILGHNTVFWYRQTMMQGLELLAYFRNRAPLDDSGMPKDRFSAEMPDATLATLKIQPSEPRDSAVYFCASGGSGDGQPQHFGDGTRLSIL.

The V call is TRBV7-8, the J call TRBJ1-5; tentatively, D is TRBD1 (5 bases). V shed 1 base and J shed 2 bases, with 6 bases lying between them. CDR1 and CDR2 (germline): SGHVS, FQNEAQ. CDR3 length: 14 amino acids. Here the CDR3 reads CASSLGGRNQPQHF. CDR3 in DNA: TGTGCCAGCAGCTTAGGGGGACGCAATCAGCCCCAGCATTTT. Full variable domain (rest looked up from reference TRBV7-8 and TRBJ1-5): GAGVSQSPRYKVAKRGQDVALRCDPISGHVSLFWYQQALGQGPEFLTYFQNEAQLDKSGLPSDRFFAERPEGSVSTLKIQRTQQEDSAVYLCASSLGGRNQPQHFGDGTRLSIL.